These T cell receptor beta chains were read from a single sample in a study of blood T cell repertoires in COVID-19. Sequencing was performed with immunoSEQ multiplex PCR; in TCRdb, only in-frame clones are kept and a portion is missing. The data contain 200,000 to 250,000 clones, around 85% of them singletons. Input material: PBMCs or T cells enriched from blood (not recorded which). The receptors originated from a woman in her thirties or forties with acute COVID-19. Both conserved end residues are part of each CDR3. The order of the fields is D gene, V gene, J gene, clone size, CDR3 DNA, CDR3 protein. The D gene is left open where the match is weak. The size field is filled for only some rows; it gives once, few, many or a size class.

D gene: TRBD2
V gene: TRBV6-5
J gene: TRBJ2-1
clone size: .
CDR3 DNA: TGTGCCAGCAGCCACGGGACTAGCGAAAACAATGAGCAGTTCTTC
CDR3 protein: CASSHGTSENNEQFF

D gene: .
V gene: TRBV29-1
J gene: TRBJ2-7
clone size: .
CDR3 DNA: TGCAGCGTTTCCACCAACAGGGGGGCGGGGGATGGCCCTTACCCGTACGAGCAGTACTTC
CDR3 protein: CSVSTNRGAGDGPYPYEQYF

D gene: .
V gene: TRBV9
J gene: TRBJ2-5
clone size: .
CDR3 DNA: TGTGCCAGCAGCTTAACGACAGGCGGGGAGACCCAGTACTTC
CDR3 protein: CASSLTTGGETQYF

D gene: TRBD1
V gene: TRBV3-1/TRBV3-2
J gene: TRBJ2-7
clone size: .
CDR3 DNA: TGTGCCAGCAGCCCGGGGACAGGGACCTACGAGCAGTACTTC
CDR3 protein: CASSPGTGTYEQYF

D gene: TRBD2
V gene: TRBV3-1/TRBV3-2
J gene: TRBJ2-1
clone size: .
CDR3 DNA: TGTGCCAGCAGCCCCGGGGGTAGCGGGGGGGCCATTAATGAGCAGTTCTTC
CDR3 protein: CASSPGGSGGAINEQFF

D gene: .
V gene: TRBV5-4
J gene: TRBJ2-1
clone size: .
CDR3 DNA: TGTGCCAGCAGCTTGGTAGGGGGGGCGGAGTTCTTC
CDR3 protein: CASSLVGGAEFF

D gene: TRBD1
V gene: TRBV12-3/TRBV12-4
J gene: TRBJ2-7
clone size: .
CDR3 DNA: TGTGCCAGCAGCCGGACAGGGAGGTACGAGCAGTACTTC
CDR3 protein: CASSRTGRYEQYF

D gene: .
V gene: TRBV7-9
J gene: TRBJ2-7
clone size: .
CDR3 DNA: TGTGCCAGCAGCAGAGGTGACTTCCTTCCCTACGAGCAGTACTTC
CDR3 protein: CASSRGDFLPYEQYF

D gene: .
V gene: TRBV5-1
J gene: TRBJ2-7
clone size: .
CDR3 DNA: TGCGCCAGCAGCTTGGTTCTGGGCCTCTACGAGCAGTACTTC
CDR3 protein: CASSLVLGLYEQYF

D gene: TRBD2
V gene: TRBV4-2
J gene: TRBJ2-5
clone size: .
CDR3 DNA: TGTGCCAGCAGCCAAGTTAGAGCGGGAGGGGAGGAGACCCAGTACTTC
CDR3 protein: CASSQVRAGGEETQYF

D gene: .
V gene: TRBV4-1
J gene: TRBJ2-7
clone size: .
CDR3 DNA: TGCGCCAGCAGCCAAGAACTCTACTACCACGAGCAGTACTTC
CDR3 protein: CASSQELYYHEQYF

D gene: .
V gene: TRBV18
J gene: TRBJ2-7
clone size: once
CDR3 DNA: TGTGCCAGCTCACCTGGAGTAAGGTCCTACGAGCAGTACTTC
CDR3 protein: CASSPGVRSYEQYF

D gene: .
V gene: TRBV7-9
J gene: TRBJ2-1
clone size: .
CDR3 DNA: TGTGCCAGCAGCCCGGCGGTTGAGCAGTTCTTC
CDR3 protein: CASSPAVEQFF

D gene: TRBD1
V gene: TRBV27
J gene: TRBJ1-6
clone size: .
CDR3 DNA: TGTGCCAGCAGCGCAAGGACAGGGGGTAATTCACCCCTCCACTTT
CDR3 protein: CASSARTGGNSPLHF

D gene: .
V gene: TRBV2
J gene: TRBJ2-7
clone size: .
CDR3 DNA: TGTGCCAGCAGTGCGACAGGCTACGAGCAGTACTTC
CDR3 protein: CASSATGYEQYF

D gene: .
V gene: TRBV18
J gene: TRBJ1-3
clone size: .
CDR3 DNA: TGTGCCAGCTCACCACCCGGGGTACCGGACACCATATATTTT
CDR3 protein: CASSPPGVPDTIYF

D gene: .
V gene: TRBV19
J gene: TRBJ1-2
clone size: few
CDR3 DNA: TGTGCCAGTAAGGGCTCCAGGACAGTCTATGGCTACACCTTC
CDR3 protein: CASKGSRTVYGYTF

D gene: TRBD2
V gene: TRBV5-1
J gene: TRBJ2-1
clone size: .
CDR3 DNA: TGCGCCAGCAGCTTTAGCGGGTTCTCCTACAATGAGCAGTTCTTC
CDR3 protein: CASSFSGFSYNEQFF

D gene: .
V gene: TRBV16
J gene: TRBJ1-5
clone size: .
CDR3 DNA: TGTGCCAGCAGCCAACAACCGGGGGTTATCAATCAGCCCCAGCATTTT
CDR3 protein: CASSQQPGVINQPQHF

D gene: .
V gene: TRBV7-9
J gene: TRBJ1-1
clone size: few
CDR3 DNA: TGTGCCAGCAGTTCCCAGGGTAGCACTGAAGCTTTCTTT
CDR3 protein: CASSSQGSTEAFF

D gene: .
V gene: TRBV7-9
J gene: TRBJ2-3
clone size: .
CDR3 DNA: TGTGCCAGCAGCTTCGGTCAGGGAGGTAAAGATACGCAGTATTTT
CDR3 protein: CASSFGQGGKDTQYF

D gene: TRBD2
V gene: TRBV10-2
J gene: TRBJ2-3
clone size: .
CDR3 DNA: TGCGCCAGCAGATGGACTAGCCGCCCTCTAGATACGCAGTATTTT
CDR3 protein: CASRWTSRPLDTQYF

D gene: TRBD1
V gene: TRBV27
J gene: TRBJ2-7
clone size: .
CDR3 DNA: TGTGCCAGCAGTTGGACGACACAGGGGACGGCGCAGTACTTC
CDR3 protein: CASSWTTQGTAQYF

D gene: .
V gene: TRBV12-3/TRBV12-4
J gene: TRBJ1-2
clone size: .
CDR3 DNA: TGTGCCAGCAGCAGCCGTAGGGCGGGAGGCTACACCTTC
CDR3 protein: CASSSRRAGGYTF

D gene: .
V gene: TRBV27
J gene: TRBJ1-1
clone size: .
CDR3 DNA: TGTGCCAGCAGTTTATCGGACAGCCTCACTGAAGCTTTCTTT
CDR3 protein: CASSLSDSLTEAFF

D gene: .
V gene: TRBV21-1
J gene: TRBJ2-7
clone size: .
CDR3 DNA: TGTGCCAGCAGCAAAGCGTCGGGGTCCTACGAGCAGTACTTC
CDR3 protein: CASSKASGSYEQYF